These 27 T cell receptor beta chains were all obtained from the same sample, sequenced in a study of blood T cell repertoires in COVID-19. Generated by immunoSEQ multiplex PCR, the TCRdb table keeps only in-frame clones and is missing some. The data show about 30,000 clones, around 92% seen once. The sample was peripheral blood. These receptors came from a man aged 45-60 years with active COVID-19.

The chain couples TRBV5-1 to TRBJ2-5, with unresolved D. There are 13 residues in the CDR3. Germline V gives CDR1 SGHRS, CDR2 YFSETQ. Between the trimmed V and J ends, which lost 1 base and 3 bases, there was a span of 7 bases. The DNA for the CDR3 is TGCGCCAGCAGCTTGTTTCGGGAAGAGACCCAGTACTTC. Residues: CASSLFREETQYF.

This rearrangement joins TRBV5-1 to TRBJ2-2; D is ambiguous. Per germline, CDR1 SGHRS and CDR2 YFSETQ. V was cut by 1 base and J by 1 base, with 8 bases left in between. The CDR3 runs 15 residues. CDR3 bases: TGCGCCAGCAGCTTGTCACCAGGGAACACCGGGGAGCTGTTTTTT. This translates into CASSLSPGNTGELFF.

V is TRBV27 and J is TRBJ2-3, with a possible D match to TRBD2 (5 bases). Germline CDR1 is MNHEY and CDR2 is SMNVEV (reference sequence). V was trimmed by 6 bases and J by 5 bases, leaving 9 bases between them. The CDR3 loop spans 12 amino acids. The CDR3 DNA is TGTGCCAGCAGCCAACGGGGAGATACGCAGTATTTT. Its translation is CASSQRGDTQYF.

The chain joins TRBV30 to TRBJ2-7, with 7 bases fitting TRBD1. V was clipped by 7 bases and J by 2 bases; unmatched bases: 5. The germline V gene encodes CDR1 GTSNPN and CDR2 SVGIG (reference sequence). The CDR3 contains 12 residues. The CDR3 sequence is CALTGNTYEQYF. The CDR3 DNA is TGTGCCTTGACAGGGAATACCTACGAGCAGTACTTC.

This clone was picked up one time. V usage is TRBV18 and J usage is TRBJ1-5; 7 bases map to TRBD1. J gave up 3 bases and V 3 bases, and 5 bases lay outside the gene matches. The CDR3 sequence is 15 residues long. The V gene's germline CDR1 is KGHSH and CDR2 LQKENI. DNA of the CDR3: TGTGCCAGCTCACCCCGGGACAGTTTCAATCAGCCCCAGCATTTT. Amino acid sequence: CASSPRDSFNQPQHF.

This clone is medium-sized (0.01 to 0.1%) in the sample. The V call is TRBV4-2, the J call TRBJ1-5, with 9 nucleotides matching TRBD1. V lost 3 bases and J lost 7; bases outside the gene matches: 7. Germline assignment: CDR1 LGHNA and CDR2 YNFKEQ. The CDR3 spans 15 residues. CDR3 nucleotide sequence: TGTGCCAGCAGCCAGTCCGGGACAGGGAGCCAGCCCCAGCATTTT. It is translated as CASSQSGTGSQPQHF.

The chain links TRBV28 to TRBJ1-2; the D gene is possibly TRBD1 (5 bases). Deletions cut 3 bases from V and 7 bases from J, with 12 bases between. The CDR3 sequence is 13 residues long. Germline V gene lookup returns CDR1 MDHEN and CDR2 SYDVKM. CDR3 protein: CASSFGGVPGYTF. The DNA of the CDR3 is TGTGCCAGCAGTTTCGGAGGGGTTCCTGGCTACACCTTC.

The chain is built from TRBV19 and TRBJ2-7, with 10 positions matching TRBD1. CDR3 length: 14 amino acids. Looked up from germline, CDR1 is LNHDA and CDR2 is SQIVND (reference sequence). Trimming removed 4 bases from V and 2 bases from J; junction bases left unmatched: 2. The CDR3 sequence is CASSTGTGAYEQYF. The CDR3 DNA sequence: TGTGCCAGTAGTACCGGGACAGGGGCCTACGAGCAGTACTTC.

This chain joins TRBV11-2 and TRBJ2-2; D is perhaps TRBD1 (6 bases). The CDR3 sequence is 15 residues long. The V and J ends lost 5 bases and 1 base respectively, with 11 bases between them. Germline values: CDR1 SGHAT, CDR2 FQNNGV. Here the CDR3 DNA reads TGTGCCAGCAGCCCTGGACAGATGAACACCGGGGAGCTGTTTTTT. Protein sequence: CASSPGQMNTGELFF.

This chain joins TRBV6-5 and TRBJ1-1, with D tentatively TRBD1 (5 bases). CDR3 length: 14 amino acids. V lost 7 bases, J lost 5 bases, and 17 bases lay in between. Germline CDR1 is MNHEY and CDR2 is SVGAGI. CDR3 DNA: TGTGCCAGCACCGAAGGGCGGGGGGGAACTGAAGCTTTCTTT. Encoded protein: CASTEGRGGTEAFF.

A single count supports this clone. The rearrangement links TRBV5-1 to TRBJ1-1; tentative D call: TRBD1 (6 bases). Germline values: CDR1 SGHRS, CDR2 YFSETQ. The CDR3 contains 16 residues. The V and J ends lost 3 bases and 4 bases respectively, with 19 bases between them. The CDR3 DNA follows: TGCGCCAGCAGCTCATCCAGGGGACCTCGGGGCACTGAAGCTTTCTTT. Its protein product is CASSSSRGPRGTEAFF.

The chain joins TRBV5-1 to TRBJ2-2; 12 bases are a match to TRBD1. V lost 4 bases to trimming and J lost 9 bases; unmatched junction nucleotides: 4. This CDR3 spans 14 amino acids. CDR1 SGHRS and CDR2 YFSETQ come from the germline V gene. CDR3 sequence (DNA): TGCGCCAGCAGCCCGGGACAGGGGGCGAGGGAGCTGTTTTTT. Amino acids: CASSPGQGARELFF.

V gene TRBV19 combines with J gene TRBJ2-1; 8 bases fit TRBD1. The CDR3 covers 13 residues. Per germline, CDR1 LNHDA and CDR2 SQIVND (reference sequence). V lost 6 bases and J lost 9; bases outside the gene matches: 7. This CDR3 reads CASRASGGGEQFF. Written as DNA, the CDR3 is TGTGCCAGTAGGGCTTCAGGGGGCGGTGAGCAGTTCTTC.

Only one count was recorded for this clone. This chain connects TRBV30 to TRBJ1-1, with 7 bases that match TRBD1. After removal of 2 bases from V and 6 bases from J, the junction contained 9 bases not matched to a gene. CDR3 length equals 14 residues. Germline V gene data show CDR1 as GTSNPN and CDR2 as SVGIG (reference sequence). For the CDR3, the DNA is TGTGCCTGGAGTCACCAGGACAGGTCCGCTGAAGCTTTCTTT. It translates to CAWSHQDRSAEAFF.

The chain recombines TRBV11-2 with TRBJ2-7; 10 bases fit TRBD1. With V trimmed by 5 bases and J by 2 bases, 12 bases remained unmatched. Germline V gene data show CDR1 as SGHAT and CDR2 as FQNNGV. CDR3 length equals 17 residues. This CDR3 reads CASSRSSGTGDTYEQYF. The CDR3 DNA sequence: TGTGCCAGCAGCCGAAGCTCGGGGACAGGGGATACCTACGAGCAGTACTTC. Looking up the rest from reference TRBV11-2 and TRBJ2-7 gives the full variable domain: EAGVAQSPRYKIIEKRQSVAFWCNPISGHATLYWYQQILGQGPKLLIQFQNNGVVDDSQLPKDRFSAERLKGVDSTLKIQPAKLEDSAVYLCASSRSSGTGDTYEQYFGPGTRLTVT.

This clone was seen once. At one boundary the junction diverges from the germline segment, which might be a read error. The chain joins TRBV5-4 to TRBJ2-6, with D unclear. This CDR3 has 12 amino acids. CDR1 is SGHNT, CDR2 YYREEE, per germline (reference sequence). CDR3 residues: CASSSGANVLTF. CDR3 sequence (DNA): TGTGCCAGTAGCTCTGGGGCCAACGTCCTGACTTTC.

The genes are TRBV7-9 and TRBJ1-1, with a weak D call TRBD1 (5 bases). The CDR3 consists of 11 residues. Trimming left V 8 bases short and J 4 bases short, with 8 bases between. The germline gives CDR1 SEHNR, CDR2 FQNEAQ (reference sequence). The CDR3 nucleotides read TGTGCCAGCCGGGGGGGCACTGAAGCTTTCTTT. This gives the protein CASRGGTEAFF.

The rearrangement links TRBV2 to TRBJ2-1; 7 bases map to TRBD1. CDR3 size: 15 residues. The V gene's germline CDR1 is SNHLY and CDR2 FYNNEI. The V and J ends lost 7 bases and 2 bases, in that order; junction bases with no gene match: 8. The CDR3 region is CASTTDRDPYNEQFF. Written as DNA, the CDR3 is TGTGCCAGCACCACCGACAGGGATCCCTACAATGAGCAGTTCTTC.

J is TRBJ2-7 and V is TRBV18; 8 nucleotides match TRBD1. The junction had 12 bases not matched to a gene; V was cut back by 3 bases and J by 5 bases. This CDR3 spans 16 amino acids. CDR1 and CDR2 from the germline V gene are KGHSH and LQKENI. This CDR3 reads CASSPVGQGAFDEQYF. As DNA, the CDR3 is TGTGCCAGCTCACCTGTAGGACAGGGAGCTTTCGACGAGCAGTACTTC.

The rearrangement joins TRBV3-1 (or the pseudogene TRBV3-2) to TRBJ1-1, with 10 bases fitting TRBD1. The CDR3 covers 18 residues. V gave up 5 bases and J gave up 1 base; unmatched junction bases: 13. In germline, CDR1 is LGHDT, CDR2 YNNKEL (reference sequence). CDR3 region: CASSSQRGRDRGNTEAFF. The CDR3 DNA follows: TGTGCCAGCAGCTCCCAAAGAGGGCGGGACAGGGGGAACACTGAAGCTTTCTTT.

The chain is built from TRBV3-1 (or the pseudogene TRBV3-2) and TRBJ1-1; no firm D call. CDR1 is LGHDT, CDR2 YNNKEL, per germline (reference sequence). The CDR3 covers 12 residues. V dropped 6 bases and J dropped 1 base, with 6 bases sitting between them. The CDR3, as DNA: TGTGCCAGCAGTCTATCGAACACTGAAGCTTTCTTT. Protein sequence: CASSLSNTEAFF.

This chain connects TRBV2 to TRBJ1-1; maybe TRBD1 (6 bases). Germline loops: CDR1 SNHLY, CDR2 FYNNEI. The CDR3 contains 14 residues. V gave up 3 bases and J gave up 1 base, with 9 bases separating them. CDR3 residues: CASSESRGNTEAFF. CDR3 nucleotides: TGTGCCAGCAGTGAGTCCAGGGGGAACACTGAAGCTTTCTTT.

The V gene is TRBV7-6, the J gene TRBJ2-2; 9 nucleotides agree with TRBD2. CDR1 is SGHVS and CDR2 is FNYEAQ in the germline V gene. The CDR3 length is 17 residues. The V segment lost 5 bases and the J segment 5 bases; nucleotides outside the gene matches: 12. CDR3 in DNA: TGTGCCAGCAGCCCTCGACTAGCGGAATCAGGGACCGGGGAGCTGTTTTTT. This translates into CASSPRLAESGTGELFF.

The chain joins TRBV18 to TRBJ1-1, with unresolved D. The ends were cut back, 3 bases at V and 1 base at J, with 6 bases in the middle. This CDR3 is built from 13 residues. Germline lookup yields CDR1 KGHSH and CDR2 LQKENI. The CDR3 protein is CASSPAENTEAFF. The CDR3 nucleotides read TGTGCCAGCTCACCGGCCGAGAACACTGAAGCTTTCTTT.

This chain uses TRBV18 with TRBJ2-7; 10 bases map to TRBD2. Germline-derived CDR1 and CDR2 are KGHSH and LQKENI. This CDR3 contains 14 residues. V shed 3 bases, J shed 3 bases, and the junction held 2 bases outside the gene matches. The CDR3 here is CASSPKREGYEQYF. CDR3 DNA: TGTGCCAGCTCACCTAAGCGGGAGGGCTACGAGCAGTACTTC.

The chain combines TRBV28 with TRBJ2-1, with TRBD2 matching over 12 bases. The germline V gene encodes CDR1 MDHEN and CDR2 SYDVKM. V trimming: 6 bases; J trimming: 14 bases; junction bases outside the gene matches: 11. The length of the CDR3 is 14 residues. The CDR3 region is CASSLGTLAGGEFF. The CDR3 DNA reads TGTGCCAGCAGCCTGGGTACGCTAGCGGGAGGGGAGTTCTTC.

The chain joins TRBV7-9 to TRBJ2-5; D not resolved. Germline CDR1 is SEHNR and CDR2 is FQNEAQ (reference sequence). This CDR3 has 14 amino acids. Trimming pared 1 base from V and 2 bases from J, leaving 8 bases between. Here the CDR3 reads CASSLDREQETQYF. CDR3 in DNA: TGTGCCAGCAGCTTAGACAGAGAACAAGAGACCCAGTACTTC.